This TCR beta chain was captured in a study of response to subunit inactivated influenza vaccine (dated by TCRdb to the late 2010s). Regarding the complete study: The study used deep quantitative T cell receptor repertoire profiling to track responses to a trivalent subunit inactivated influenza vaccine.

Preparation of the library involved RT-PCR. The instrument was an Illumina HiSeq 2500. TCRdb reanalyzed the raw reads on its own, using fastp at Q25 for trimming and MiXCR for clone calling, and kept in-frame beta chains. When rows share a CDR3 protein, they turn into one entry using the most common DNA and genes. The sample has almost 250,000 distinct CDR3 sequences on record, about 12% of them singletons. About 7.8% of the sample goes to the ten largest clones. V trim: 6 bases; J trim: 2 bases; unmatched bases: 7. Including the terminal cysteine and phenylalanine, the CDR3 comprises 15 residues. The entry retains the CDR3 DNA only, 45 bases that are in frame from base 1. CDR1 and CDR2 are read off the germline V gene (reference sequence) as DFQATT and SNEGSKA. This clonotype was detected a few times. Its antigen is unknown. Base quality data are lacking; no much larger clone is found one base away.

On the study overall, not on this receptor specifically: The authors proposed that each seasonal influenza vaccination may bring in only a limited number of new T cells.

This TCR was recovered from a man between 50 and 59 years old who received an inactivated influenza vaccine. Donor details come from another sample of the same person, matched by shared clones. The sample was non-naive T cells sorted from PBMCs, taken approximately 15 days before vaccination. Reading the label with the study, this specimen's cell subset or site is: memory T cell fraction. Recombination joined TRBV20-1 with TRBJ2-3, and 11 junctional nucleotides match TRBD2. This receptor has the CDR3 CSATISGRATDTQYF. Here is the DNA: TGCAGTGCAACGATTAGCGGGAGGGCCACAGATACGCAGTATTTT.